The entry below gives a single T cell receptor beta chain sequence along with its context. The antigen is not known. TCRdb re-analysed the reads in MiXCR, keeping a single row per CDR3 protein. Counted here are around 900,000 distinct CDR3 sequences, roughly 30% occurring once; the ten biggest clones make up over 12%. The data were obtained in a study of T cell repertoires in cytomegalovirus infection. Study background: CMV epitopes that were recently identified and HLA-C-restricted were used alongside well-studied HLA-B-restricted ones. Indications came from public TCR beta signatures; they pointed to CMV infection and to a matching HLA type.

The V gene lost 8 bases and the J gene lost 0 bases, with 17 bases spanning the gap. The CDR3 is 15 residues long. CDR1 and CDR2 from the germline V gene are SGHVS and FNYEAQ. Whole-study results and caveats: CMV carriers with the relevant HLA were identified by cumulative public TCR beta family frequency.

The TCR originated in a human donor in good health (CMV status not recorded). Some clones in this sample may be carry-over from other donors' samples. Sequenced here: cultured CD8+ T cells from PBMCs, sampled from culture after CMV antigen stimulation. The chain carries TRBV7-6 and TRBJ2-7; perhaps D is TRBD1 or TRBD2 (5 bases each). The DNA of the CDR3 is TGTGCCAGCGGAAGAAACGGGGCCCGCTCCTACGAGCAGTACTTC. The encoded protein is CASGRNGARSYEQYF.